Below are 26 T cell receptor beta chains sequenced from a single sample in a study of response to subunit inactivated influenza vaccine. TCRdb called the RT-PCR reads again in MiXCR, with one record for every CDR3 protein. The data contain 250,000 to 350,000 distinct CDR3 sequences, about 20% of them singletons. This material consisted of PBMCs from blood, taken less than 22 months after vaccination. These receptors all come from a man aged 50 to 69 who received an inactivated influenza vaccine.

This clonotype was found many times. The chain has TRBV30 and TRBJ1-2; maybe TRBD1 (6 bases). V was pared by 6 bases and J by 8 bases, with 10 bases between. CDR1 GTSNPN and CDR2 SVGIG come from the germline V gene (reference sequence). This CDR3 contains 10 residues. CDR3 DNA sequence: TGTGCCTGCGGGACAACGGGCTACACCTTC. As protein: CACGTTGYTF.

The genes are TRBV6-1 and TRBJ1-5; D remains ambiguous. CDR1 is MNHNS, CDR2 SASEGT, per germline. The CDR3 loop spans 16 amino acids. V dropped 10 bases and J dropped 4 bases, with 23 bases sitting between them. The CDR3 coding sequence is TGTGCCATTTCTCGGGGAGTTGATTCGGTTAATCAGCCCCAGCATTTT. Amino acids: CAISRGVDSVNQPQHF.

This clonotype was observed a handful of times. The V gene is TRBV6-1, the J gene TRBJ1-3, with D unclear. CDR1 and CDR2 from the germline V gene are MNHNS and SASEGT. The CDR3 sequence is 13 residues long. The germline V and J ends were trimmed by 7 bases and 0 bases, with 7 bases remaining between them. The CDR3 sequence is CASMATSGNTIYF. CDR3 nucleotides: TGTGCCAGCATGGCGACCTCTGGAAACACCATATATTTT.

The chain combines TRBV5-5 with TRBJ2-4; D might be TRBD2 (5 bases). The V and J ends lost 1 base and 1 base respectively, with 12 bases between them. The CDR3 is 16 amino acids. The germline V gene encodes CDR1 SGHKS and CDR2 YYEKEE (reference sequence). CDR3 in amino acids: CASSLQGSGAKNIQYF. The CDR3 region has the DNA TGTGCCAGCAGCTTGCAAGGGAGTGGGGCCAAAAACATTCAGTACTTC.

The CDR3 sequence: CASSPRILSGVVDQPQHF. CDR3 in DNA: TGTGCCAGCTCACCACGGATATTATCAGGGGTGGTCGATCAGCCCCAGCATTTT. The rearrangement links TRBV18 to TRBJ1-5; possible D gene TRBD1, 6 bases. This CDR3 is built from 18 residues. Germline assignment: CDR1 KGHSH and CDR2 LQKENI. Deletions cut 1 base from V and 5 bases from J, with 21 bases between.

V gene TRBV28 combines with J gene TRBJ1-5; D might be TRBD1 (5 bases). Trimming left V 7 bases short and J 4 bases short, with 11 bases between. The CDR3 is 13 amino acids. The germline V gene encodes CDR1 MDHEN and CDR2 SYDVKM. As DNA, the CDR3 is TGTGCCAGCATGGGACGGATGAATCAGCCCCAGCATTTT. This translates into CASMGRMNQPQHF.

The chain uses TRBV2 and TRBJ1-5; TRBD1 might be the D (6 bases). With 8 bases removed from V and 4 bases from J, the gap between germline ends came to 18 bases. Germline V gene data show CDR1 as SNHLY and CDR2 as FYNNEI. The CDR3 is made up of 15 amino acids. The CDR3 DNA reads TGTGCCAGCCTAGCGGAACAGGGTAGTAATCAGCCCCAGCATTTT. It is translated as CASLAEQGSNQPQHF.

The table lists this clonotype with a few counts. V usage is TRBV20-1 and J usage is TRBJ1-6; D remains ambiguous. The CDR3 contains 13 residues. V was shortened by 6 bases and J by 6 bases, with 12 bases between the two germline ends. CDR1 is DFQATT and CDR2 is SNEGSKA in the germline V gene (reference sequence). The CDR3 DNA reads TGCAGTGCCAAAGGGTTACCTAATTCACCCCTCCACTTT. This sequence encodes CSAKGLPNSPLHF.

This clonotype was observed a handful of times. The gene calls are TRBV6-6 and TRBJ1-5; a possible D gene is TRBD1 (5 bases). V lost 7 bases, J lost 4 bases, and 11 bases lay in between. The CDR3 is 13 amino acids. Looked up from germline, CDR1 is MNHNY and CDR2 is SVGAGI (reference sequence). CDR3 loop: CASTRQTNQPQHF. In DNA form, the CDR3 reads TGTGCCAGCACCCGACAGACTAATCAGCCCCAGCATTTT.

The chain recombines TRBV7-3 with TRBJ1-1; D possibly corresponds to TRBD1 (6 bases). Germline CDR1 reads SGHTA; CDR2 reads FQGTGA. The CDR3 contains 14 residues. Trimming stripped 5 bases from V and 3 bases from J, with 13 bases between. CDR3 in DNA: TGTGCCAGCAGCCCAGGGACATCGGACACTGAAGCTTTCTTT. This translates into CASSPGTSDTEAFF.

A few counts support this clonotype. The chain carries TRBV27 and TRBJ1-2; D is undetermined. CDR3 length: 14 residues. From germline, CDR1 is MNHEY and CDR2 SMNVEV (reference sequence). V was cut by 3 bases and J by 7 bases, with 15 bases left in between. The CDR3 sequence is CASSFGSRLGGYTF. CDR3 nucleotide sequence: TGTGCCAGCAGTTTTGGATCAAGACTTGGTGGCTACACCTTC.

This clonotype was seen at least ten times. J is TRBJ1-5 and V is TRBV4-2; no clear D. The length of the CDR3 is 13 residues. CDR1 and CDR2 (germline): LGHNA, YNFKEQ. Trimming cost V 0 bases and J 4 bases, with 4 bases left between them. In DNA, the CDR3 is TGTGCCAGCAGCCAAGAGCGAAATCAGCCCCAGCATTTT. Amino acid sequence: CASSQERNQPQHF.

This clonotype was observed once. The chain links TRBV19 to TRBJ1-2, with TRBD1 identical over 10 bases. Germline V gene sequence: CDR1 LNHDA, CDR2 SQIVND (reference sequence). The CDR3 covers 16 residues. J gave up 3 bases and V 7 bases, and 11 bases lay outside the gene matches. This chain's CDR3 is CASKPGQGSGDYGYTF. The CDR3 nucleotides read TGTGCCAGTAAACCGGGACAGGGGAGTGGAGACTATGGCTACACCTTC.

This clonotype appeared a few times. The DNA of the CDR3 is TGTGCCAGCAGTTTCCGGACAGGGGGCGACGTAGACGTCCTGACTTTC. Amino acids: CASSFRTGGDVDVLTF. The rearrangement uses TRBV2 and TRBJ2-6; 11 bases are a match to TRBD1. V gave up 5 bases and J gave up 11 bases; unmatched junction bases: 11. The CDR3 extends over 16 amino acids. Germline lookup yields CDR1 SNHLY and CDR2 FYNNEI.

In this sample, this clonotype turned up many times. This chain uses TRBV20-1 with TRBJ1-2; 10 bases fit TRBD1. The CDR3 consists of 16 residues. Germline V gene data show CDR1 as DFQATT and CDR2 as SNEGSKA (reference sequence). V lost 2 bases to trimming and J lost 5 bases; unmatched junction nucleotides: 11. This CDR3 reads CSARSTGTGARYGYTF. The CDR3 nucleotides read TGCAGTGCTAGATCAACTGGGACAGGGGCTCGGTATGGCTACACCTTC.

The V call is TRBV27, the J call TRBJ2-2; the match to TRBD2 covers 13 bases. The J segment lost 1 base and the V segment lost 1 base, leaving 9 bases of the junction unmatched. CDR3 length equals 20 residues. Germline values: CDR1 MNHEY, CDR2 SMNVEV (reference sequence). CDR3 protein: CASSLFSPGLAGMNTGELFF. The CDR3, as DNA: TGTGCCAGCAGTTTATTCTCCCCGGGACTAGCGGGGATGAACACCGGGGAGCTGTTTTTT.

This clonotype was detected ten times or more. The chain uses TRBV7-8 and TRBJ1-5; 9 bases align to TRBD1. Trimming at V came to 6 bases and at J to 7 bases, leaving 4 bases not matched to a gene. Germline-derived CDR1 and CDR2 are SGHVS and FQNEAQ. The CDR3 length is 13 residues. The CDR3 DNA sequence: TGTGCCAGCAGATCGGACAGGGGACAGCCCCAGCATTTT. Translating it yields CASRSDRGQPQHF.

The J gene is TRBJ2-7, the V gene TRBV29-1; possible D gene TRBD2, 5 bases. V was shortened by 3 bases and J by 3 bases, with 18 bases between the two germline ends. This CDR3 comprises 15 residues. CDR1 SQVTM and CDR2 ANQGSEA come from the germline V gene. The DNA of the CDR3 is TGCAGCGTTGAGTTCCGGGGAGCGTTTCACTACGAGCAGTACTTC. It is translated as CSVEFRGAFHYEQYF.

The V gene is TRBV4-1, the J gene TRBJ1-2; 7 bases are a match to TRBD1. The CDR3 is 15 amino acids. Germline CDR1 reads MGHRA; CDR2 reads YSYEKL. The trim removed 2 bases at V and 3 bases at J, leaving 6 bases unmatched. CDR3 region: CASSQPDRAHYGYTF. CDR3 nucleotide sequence: TGCGCCAGCAGCCAACCAGACAGGGCTCACTATGGCTACACCTTC.

The sample holds a few counts of this clonotype. This chain uses TRBV7-2 with TRBJ1-1, with a tentative D call TRBD1 (6 bases). Trimming took 1 base from V and 1 from J, leaving 10 bases between them. This CDR3 has 15 residues. Germline CDR1 and CDR2: SGHTA and FQGNSA. The CDR3 region has the DNA TGTGCCAGCAGCTTAGTCCCCAGGGGGAACACTGAAGCTTTCTTT. It is translated as CASSLVPRGNTEAFF.

This chain connects TRBV6-5 to TRBJ1-2; the D is unclear. Germline V gene sequence: CDR1 MNHEY, CDR2 SVGAGI. Between the trimmed V and J ends, which lost 2 bases and 5 bases, there was a span of 9 bases. The CDR3 is 13 residues long. As DNA, the CDR3 is TGTGCCAGCAGTTACGGACGCCGGTATGGCTACACCTTC. It translates to CASSYGRRYGYTF.

This clonotype has more than one count but fewer than ten. V is TRBV20-1 and J is TRBJ2-3; 7 nucleotides agree with TRBD2. The V gene end was trimmed by 6 bases and the J gene end by 4 bases; junction bases not matched to a gene: 13. Per the germline V gene, CDR1 is DFQATT and CDR2 is SNEGSKA (reference sequence). The CDR3 has 15 amino acids. The CDR3 reads CSAPTSKREADTQYF. The CDR3 DNA reads as TGCAGTGCGCCGACTAGCAAGAGAGAAGCAGATACGCAGTATTTT.

The sample holds one count of this clonotype. The chain has TRBV28 and TRBJ2-5; the D gene is possibly TRBD2 (5 bases). Per the germline V gene, CDR1 is MDHEN and CDR2 is SYDVKM. V lost 7 bases, J lost 1 base, and 16 bases lay in between. The CDR3 is 15 amino acids. Written as DNA, the CDR3 is TGTGCCAGCACCTCCCCCTCGAGCGGCCAAGAGACCCAGTACTTC. Translating it yields CASTSPSSGQETQYF.

This clonotype has more than one count but fewer than ten. The chain is built from TRBV4-1 and TRBJ1-4; D is possibly TRBD1 (6 bases). Germline CDR1 and CDR2: MGHRA and YSYEKL. The CDR3 contains 18 residues. V lost 3 bases and J lost 7, with 24 bases in between. The CDR3 region has the DNA TGCGCCAGCAGCCAGAGGGGACACGGAGACCGGAGGGGTGAAAAACTGTTTTTT. It translates to CASSQRGHGDRRGEKLFF.

The chain couples TRBV7-2 to TRBJ2-1; D might be TRBD1 (7 bases). The ends were cut back, 1 base at V and 13 bases at J, with 14 bases in the middle. The CDR3 is 13 residues long. CDR1 and CDR2 (germline): SGHTA, FQGNSA. The CDR3 DNA reads as TGTGCCAGCAGCTTAGGTTCAGGGGGACTCCAGTTCTTC. Its translation: CASSLGSGGLQFF.

The chain combines TRBV2 with TRBJ2-3, with 8 bases lining up with TRBD2. With 4 bases clipped from V and 8 bases from J, the junction kept 11 bases outside the gene matches. The CDR3 extends over 15 amino acids. Germline loops: CDR1 SNHLY, CDR2 FYNNEI. CDR3 protein: CASSGTSSLYGTQYF. CDR3 nucleotide sequence: TGTGCCAGCAGTGGGACTAGCTCCCTGTACGGTACGCAGTATTTT. The full variable domain, with the rest looked up from reference TRBV2 and TRBJ2-3, is EPEVTQTPSHQVTQMGQEVILRCVPISNHLYFYWYRQILGQKVEFLVSFYNNEISEKSEIFDDQFSVERPDGSNFTLKIRSTKLEDSAMYFCASSGTSSLYGTQYFGPGTRLTVL.